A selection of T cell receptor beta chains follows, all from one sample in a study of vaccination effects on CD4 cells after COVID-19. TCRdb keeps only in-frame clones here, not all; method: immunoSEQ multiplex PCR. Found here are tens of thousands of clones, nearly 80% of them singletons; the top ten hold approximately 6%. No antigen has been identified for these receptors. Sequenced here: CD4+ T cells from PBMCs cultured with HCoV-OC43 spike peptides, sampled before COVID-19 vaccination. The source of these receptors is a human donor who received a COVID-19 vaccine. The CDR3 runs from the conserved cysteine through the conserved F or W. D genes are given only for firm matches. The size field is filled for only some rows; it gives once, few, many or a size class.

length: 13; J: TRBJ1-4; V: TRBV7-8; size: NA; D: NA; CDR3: CASSLRRREKLFF; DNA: TGTGCCAGCAGCTTAAGACGGAGGGAAAAACTGTTTTTT
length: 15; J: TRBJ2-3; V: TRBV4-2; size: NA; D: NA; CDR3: CASSQGGPGADTQYF; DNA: TGTGCCAGCAGCCAAGGGGGACCGGGGGCAGATACGCAGTATTTT
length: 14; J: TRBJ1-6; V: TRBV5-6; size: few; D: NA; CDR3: CASSRTVADSPLHF; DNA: TGTGCCAGCAGCCGGACGGTAGCGGATTCACCCCTCCACTTT
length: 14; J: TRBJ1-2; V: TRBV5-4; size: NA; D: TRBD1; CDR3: CASSLDRGLNGYTF; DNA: TGTGCCAGCAGCTTGGACAGGGGGCTTAATGGCTACACCTTC
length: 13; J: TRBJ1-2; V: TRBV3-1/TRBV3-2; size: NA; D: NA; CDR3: CASSQVLDYGYTF; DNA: TGTGCCAGCAGCCAAGTTTTGGACTATGGCTACACCTTC
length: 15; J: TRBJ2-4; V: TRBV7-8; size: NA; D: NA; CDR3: CASSRGPLAKNIQYF; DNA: TGTGCCAGCAGCCGGGGCCCCCTAGCCAAAAACATTCAGTACTTC
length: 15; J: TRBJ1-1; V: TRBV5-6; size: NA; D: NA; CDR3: CASTLGGAPNTEAFF; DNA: TGTGCCAGCACCCTGGGGGGTGCACCGAACACTGAAGCTTTCTTT
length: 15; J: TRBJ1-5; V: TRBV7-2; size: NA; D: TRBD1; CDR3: CASSLVTGGDQPQHF; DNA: TGTGCCAGCAGCTTAGTAACAGGGGGAGATCAGCCCCAGCATTTT
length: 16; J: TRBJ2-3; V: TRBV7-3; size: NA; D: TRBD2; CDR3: CASSAGTSGTTDTQYF; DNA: TGTGCCAGCAGCGCGGGGACTAGCGGGACGACAGATACGCAGTATTTT
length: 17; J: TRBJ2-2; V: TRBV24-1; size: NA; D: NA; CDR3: CATSDFPGPKNTGELFF; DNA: TGTGCCACCAGTGATTTCCCGGGACCAAAGAACACCGGGGAGCTGTTTTTT
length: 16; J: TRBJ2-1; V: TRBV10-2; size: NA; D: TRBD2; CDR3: CASRGLAGAYGNEQFF; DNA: TGCGCCAGCCGCGGACTAGCGGGGGCCTACGGCAATGAGCAGTTCTTC
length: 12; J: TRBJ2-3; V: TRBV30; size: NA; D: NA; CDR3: CAWSTGDDTQYF; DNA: TGTGCCTGGAGTACGGGGGACGATACGCAGTATTTT
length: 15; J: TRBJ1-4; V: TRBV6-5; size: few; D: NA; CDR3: CASSYSRGSYEKLFF; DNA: TGTGCCAGCAGTTACTCGAGGGGTTCATATGAAAAACTGTTTTTT
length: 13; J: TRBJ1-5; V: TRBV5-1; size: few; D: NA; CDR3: CASSDGEDQPQHF; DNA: TGCGCCAGCAGCGATGGCGAAGATCAGCCCCAGCATTTT
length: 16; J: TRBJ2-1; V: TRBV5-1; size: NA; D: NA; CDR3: CASSFEARSSYNEQFF; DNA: TGCGCCAGCAGCTTCGAGGCCAGAAGCTCCTACAATGAGCAGTTCTTC
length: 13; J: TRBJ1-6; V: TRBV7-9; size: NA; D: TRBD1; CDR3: CASSLTGDSPLHF; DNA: TGTGCCAGCAGCCTTACAGGGGATTCACCCCTCCACTTT
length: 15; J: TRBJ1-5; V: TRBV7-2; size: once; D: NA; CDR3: CASSPGPINNQPQHF; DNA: TGTGCCAGCAGCCCCGGCCCAATTAACAATCAGCCCCAGCATTTT
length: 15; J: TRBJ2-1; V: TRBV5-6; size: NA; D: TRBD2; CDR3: CASSFRGGTYNEQFF; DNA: TGTGCCAGCAGCTTTCGGGGGGGAACCTACAATGAGCAGTTCTTC